The sequence of this TCR beta chain was determined in a study of cytomegalovirus exposure and HLA in healthy donors. A few counts support this clone. Antigen unknown. Only in-frame clones appear in the TCRdb table, and some are missing; sequencing was by immunoSEQ multiplex PCR. Of under 150,000 clones in the sample, around nine tenths are singletons; the top ten hold around 8%. The CDR3 consists of 14 residues. The junction had 8 bases not matched to a gene; V was cut back by 4 bases and J by 8 bases. Germline V gene data show CDR1 as SGDLS and CDR2 as YYNGEE. Points from the study as a whole: According to a subsequent analysis, TCR clusters from the first cohort were inclined to appear together in the roughly 110 validation repertoires.

The chain carries TRBV9 and TRBJ1-2; 10 bases match TRBD1. The clonotype comes from a woman younger than 35 in good health and CMV-seropositive. The source material was PBMCs. CDR3 region: CASSPKDRGRGYTF. CDR3 nucleotides: TGTGCCAGCAGCCCCAAGGACAGGGGGAGAGGCTACACCTTC.